The next 24 T cell receptor beta chains were all read from a single sample in a study of tumor and adjacent non-tumor tissue in lung cancer. No cell sorting was done before RNA was extracted from the tissue. TCRbeta libraries were built with three rounds of nested PCR, modified from ARM-PCR. TCRdb used MiXCR to reprocess the multiplex PCR reads, holding one entry per CDR3 protein. The sample yields more than 85,000 distinct CDR3 sequences, roughly 74% seen once. Sequencing was carried out using lung tumor tissue. The source of these receptors is a woman between 55 and 75 years old with non-small cell lung cancer.

In the case of this clonotype: An end of the junction does not agree with germline; a read error may underlie this. CDR3 DNA: TGTGCCAGCAACTTATATTGGGGACTGCAAGAGACCCAGTACTTC. This encodes CASNLYWGLQETQYF. V gene TRBV7-6 combines with J gene TRBJ2-5; tentatively, D is TRBD2 (6 bases). Germline loops: CDR1 SGHVS, CDR2 FNYEAQ. CDR3 length: 15 amino acids. The variable domain in full, completed from reference TRBV7-6 and TRBJ2-5, reads GAGVSQSPRYKVTKRGQDVALRCDPISGHVSLYWYRQALGQGPEFLTYFNYEAQQDKSGLPNDRFSAERPEGSISTLTIQRTEQRDSAMYRCASNLYWGLQETQYFGPGTRLLVL.

The chain combines TRBV11-1 with TRBJ2-2; 12 bases map to TRBD2. The CDR3 has 17 amino acids. V lost 6 bases, J lost 7 bases, and 12 bases stayed unmatched. Germline values: CDR1 SGHAT, CDR2 FQDESV (reference sequence). The CDR3 here is CASRPRLAGECNGELFF. CDR3 nucleotide sequence: TGTGCCAGCAGACCGCGACTAGCGGGAGAATGCAACGGGGAGCTGTTTTTT.

Worth noting for this clonotype: Without the conserved terminal phenylalanine or tryptophan, this CDR3 likely stems from a read error. The genes are TRBV20-1 and TRBJ2-5; 7 positions agree with TRBD1. The germline gives CDR1 DFQATT, CDR2 SNEGSKA (reference sequence). The CDR3 totals 13 residues. With V trimmed by 3 bases and J by 10 bases, 11 bases remained unmatched. DNA for the CDR3: TGCAGTGCTAGGGAAACAGGGGTTGAGGACCAGTACTAC. It translates to CSARETGVEDQYY.

In the case of this clonotype: The CDR3 end shows no conserved phenylalanine or tryptophan, and so a read error is likely. The genes are TRBV6-6 and TRBJ1-5; possibly TRBD1 for D (6 bases). CDR1 is MNHNY, CDR2 SVGAGI, per germline (reference sequence). The CDR3 has 13 amino acids. The CDR3 DNA is TGTGCTAGCAGTCACAGGGTTAATCAGCCCCAGCATATT. Residues: CASSHRVNQPQHI.

About this clonotype: Mismatch with germline at one junction end may stem from a read error. This chain uses TRBV10-2 with TRBJ1-6, with a weak D call TRBD1 (5 bases). The CDR3 has 15 residues. Germline V CDR1 and CDR2: WSHSY, SAAADI. The CDR3 here is CAISVIQGGDSPLHF. CDR3 coding DNA: TGCGCCATCAGTGTAATCCAGGGTGGCGATTCACCCCTCCACTTT.

Points on this clonotype: No conserved phenylalanine or tryptophan is present at the end of the CDR3, so a read error is the likely explanation. The chain couples TRBV6-1 to TRBJ1-6; no reliable D call. Germline V gene sequence: CDR1 MNHNS, CDR2 SASEGT. The CDR3 runs to 12 residues. CDR3 in amino acids: CDIYMLGSPLHL. In nucleotides, the CDR3 is TGTGACATATACATGCTAGGTTCACCCCTCCACCTT.

The chain carries TRBV28 and TRBJ1-1, with D possibly TRBD1 on 6 matching bases. Germline V lookup: CDR1 MDHEN, CDR2 SYDVKM. Trimming shortened V by 6 bases and J by 9 bases, and 17 bases separated the two germline ends. CDR3 length: 13 residues. The chain's CDR3 is CASSPPAGAKAFF. CDR3 sequence (DNA): TGTGCCAGCAGCCCCCCTGCGGGGGCGAAAGCTTTCTTT. Together with reference TRBV28 and TRBJ1-1, the CDR3 gives the full variable domain: DVKVTQSSRYLVKRTGEKVFLECVQDMDHENMFWYRQDPGLGLRLIYFSYDVKMKEKGDIPEGYSVSREKKERFSLILESASTNQTSMYLCASSPPAGAKAFFGQGTRLTVV.

This clonotype was detected many times. The gene calls are TRBV6-1 and TRBJ1-1, with 8 nucleotides matching TRBD1. This CDR3 contains 17 residues. Germline lookup yields CDR1 MNHNS and CDR2 SASEGT. V lost 4 bases to trimming and J lost 0 bases; unmatched junction nucleotides: 10. The CDR3 region has the DNA TGTGCCAGCAGTGTTCCCCAAGGGACAGGAATGAACACTGAAGCTTTCTTT. Its translation: CASSVPQGTGMNTEAFF.

This clonotype has a handful of counts. This sequence joins TRBV29-1 and TRBJ1-2; no clear D gene. The germline V and J ends were trimmed by 2 bases and 7 bases, with 11 bases remaining between them. The germline gives CDR1 SQVTM, CDR2 ANQGSEA. This CDR3 contains 12 residues. CDR3 sequence: CSVETLERGYTF. The CDR3 DNA reads TGCAGCGTTGAAACCCTGGAACGTGGCTACACCTTC.

Of note for this clonotype: The CDR3 ends on some other residue instead of the conserved phenylalanine or tryptophan, so this is likely a read error. The J gene is TRBJ2-7, the V gene TRBV11-3; the D gene is possibly TRBD2 (5 bases). V was clipped by 5 bases and J by 2 bases, with 13 bases between them. Germline V CDR1 and CDR2: SGHNT, YENEEA. The CDR3 runs to 14 residues. CDR3 sequence reads: CASSLGTGTYEQYL. The DNA for the CDR3 is TGTGCCAGCAGCCTAGGTACGGGAACCTACGAGCAGTACCTC.

This rearrangement joins TRBV20-1 to TRBJ2-5; 7 positions agree with TRBD1. CDR1 and CDR2 (germline): DFQATT, SNEGSKA (reference sequence). This CDR3 spans 13 amino acids. With 5 bases clipped from V and 14 bases from J, the junction kept 17 bases outside the gene matches. The CDR3 loop is CSAGETGVGDQYF. Written as DNA, the CDR3 is TGCAGTGCTGGGGAAACAGGGGTTGGGGACCAATACTTC.

CDR3 in amino acids: CAIRRHGDGYTF. For the CDR3, the DNA is TGTGCCATCAGACGACATGGGGACGGCTACACCTTC. J is TRBJ1-2 and V is TRBV6-5, with D possibly TRBD1 on 5 matching bases. The V gene's germline CDR1 is MNHEY and CDR2 SVGAGI. V was pared by 10 bases and J by 8 bases, with 17 bases between. This CDR3 is 12 amino acids long.

The chain has TRBV18 and TRBJ2-3; no clear D. CDR1 is KGHSH and CDR2 is LQKENI in the germline V gene. With 2 bases removed from V and 0 bases from J, the gap between germline ends came to 3 bases. The CDR3 runs to 13 residues. The CDR3 nucleotides read TGTGCCAGCTCACCAGGGAGCACAGATACGCAGTATTTT. Translation: CASSPGSTDTQYF.

Comments on this clonotype: Germline is not matched at one junction end, which may reflect a read error. The rearrangement links TRBV11-3 to TRBJ2-1; D may be TRBD2 (5 bases). Germline V CDR1 and CDR2: SGHNT, YENEEA. CDR3 length: 17 amino acids. The CDR3 coding sequence is TGTGCCAGTAGCTTAGAGTTGACTGGCGGGTGCCGCAATGAGCAGTTCTTC. As protein: CASSLELTGGCRNEQFF.

This clonotype was observed many times. This rearrangement joins TRBV6-2 or TRBV6-3 to TRBJ2-2; D assignment may be TRBD1 or TRBD2 (5 bases each). Germline CDR1 is MNHEY and CDR2 is SVGEGT. Trimming stripped 3 bases from V and 5 bases from J, with 10 bases between. The CDR3 has 14 amino acids. For the CDR3, the DNA is TGTGCCAGCAGTTATGGTGGGGGAACCGGGGAGCTGTTTTTT. Translation: CASSYGGGTGELFF.

Remarks on this clonotype: The junction shows a germline mismatch at one end, possibly a read error. This sequence joins TRBV19 and TRBJ1-1, with D possibly being TRBD1 (6 bases). Germline CDR1 LNHDA, CDR2 SQIVND (reference sequence). The CDR3 spans 15 residues. CDR3 in amino acids: CASTNIGGLSTEAYF. In DNA, the CDR3 is TGTGCCAGTACCAACATCGGGGGGCTTAGCACTGAAGCTTACTTT.

In regard to this clonotype: A much larger clone lies a single base off, so this may be a read error. The CDR3 reads CASRTAGTGGADTQYF. For the CDR3, the DNA is TGTGCCAGCAGAACCGCCGGGACAGGGGGCGCAGATACGCAGTATTTT. V and J are TRBV6-2 or TRBV6-3 and TRBJ2-3, with 12 bases matching TRBD1. Unmatched junction bases numbered 8, after V lost 6 bases and J lost 4 bases. The CDR3 extends over 16 amino acids. Germline V gene lookup returns CDR1 MNHEY and CDR2 SVGEGT.

Comment on this clonotype: Given a much more abundant clone one base away, this may be a read error. The chain carries TRBV6-2 or TRBV6-3 and TRBJ1-1, with unresolved D. The CDR3 is 15 residues long. Germline CDR1 reads MNHEY; CDR2 reads SVGEGT. The CDR3 sequence is CASSPRPERNTGAFF. The CDR3 bases are TGTGCCAGCAGTCCACGGCCAGAGAGGAACACTGGAGCTTTCTTT.

Regarding this clonotype: A much larger clone sits a single nucleotide away, making a read error possible. J is TRBJ2-5 and V is TRBV20-1, with 14 positions matching TRBD2. Germline CDR1 and CDR2: DFQATT and SNEGSKA (reference sequence). The CDR3 length is 16 residues. The CDR3 region has the DNA TGCAGTGCTAGAGGCCCGACTAGCGGGAGGGGGGAGACCCAGCACTTC. Amino acids: CSARGPTSGRGETQHF.

As to this clonotype: This may arise from a read error, as a much more abundant clone is one base away. CDR3 sequence reads: CASRGTGSTVRMRKVFF. The CDR3 DNA reads as TGTGCCAGCAGGGGGACAGGGTCCACGGTACGAATGAGGAAAGTGTTTTTT. The rearrangement links TRBV28 to TRBJ1-4, with 9 bases aligning to TRBD1. Germline V CDR1 and CDR2: MDHEN, SYDVKM. The V gene end was trimmed by 6 bases and the J gene end by 15 bases; junction bases not matched to a gene: 23. CDR3 length: 17 amino acids. Based on the CDR3 plus reference TRBV28 and TRBJ1-4, the full variable domain is DVKVTQSSRYLVKRTGEKVFLECVQDMDHENMFWYRQDPGLGLRLIYFSYDVKMKEKGDIPEGYSVSREKKERFSLILESASTNQTSMYLCASRGTGSTVRMRKVFFGSGTQLSVL.

A note on this clonotype: One junction end does not reproduce the germline sequence, and a read error may be involved. CDR3 nucleotides: TGTACCAGCAGCCTAGTGACAGTCCAAGAGACCCAGTACTTC. As protein: CTSSLVTVQETQYF. J is TRBJ2-5 and V is TRBV11-2; a possible D gene is TRBD1 (5 bases). The CDR3 has 14 amino acids. Germline CDR1 is SGHAT and CDR2 is FQNNGV.

The chain combines TRBV11-2 with TRBJ2-7; no firm D call. This CDR3 is built from 12 residues. CDR1 and CDR2 from the germline V gene are SGHAT and FQNNGV. V lost 6 bases, J lost 9 bases, and 15 bases lay in between. CDR3 bases: TGTGCCAGCAGTCTGAGGACGAATAGGCAGTACTTC. It specifies CASSLRTNRQYF. Full variable domain (outside the CDR3, taken from reference TRBV11-2 and TRBJ2-7): EAGVAQSPRYKIIEKRQSVAFWCNPISGHATLYWYQQILGQGPKLLIQFQNNGVVDDSQLPKDRFSAERLKGVDSTLKIQPAKLEDSAVYLCASSLRTNRQYFGPGTRLTVT.

This clonotype was seen a few times. The chain couples TRBV12-3 or TRBV12-4 to TRBJ2-7, with D possibly being TRBD2 (5 bases). This CDR3 region has 11 residues. Trimming pared 5 bases from V and 4 bases from J, leaving 6 bases between. CDR3 in amino acids: CASSQRYEQYF. In DNA form, the CDR3 reads TGTGCCAGCAGTCAGCGGTACGAGCAGTACTTC.

In its sample, this clonotype was seen once. A single base separates this from a much larger clone, so it may be a read error. This sequence joins TRBV6-5 and TRBJ2-7; D call uncertain. The CDR3 loop spans 11 amino acids. Germline V gene lookup returns CDR1 MNHEY and CDR2 SVGAGI. This CDR3 is CASQNLYDQYF. The CDR3 DNA reads as TGTGCCAGCCAAAACCTCTACGATCAGTACTTC.